These 5 T cell receptor beta chains were all obtained from the same sample, sequenced in a study of Tregs in tolerant kidney transplant recipients. Their target antigens are unknown. Sequencing used immunoSEQ multiplex PCR; TCRdb keeps in-frame clones, though not all of them. The table includes over 1,500 clones, approximately 51% detected once. The specimen sequenced was Tregs from blood cultured with allogeneic cells. The receptors derive from a human donor in good health.

This clone is classed as large. This rearrangement joins TRBV2 to TRBJ1-2; TRBD1 might be the D (6 bases). This CDR3 contains 15 residues. V lost 0 bases and J lost 5, with 13 bases in between. Per the germline V gene, CDR1 is SNHLY and CDR2 is FYNNEI. In nucleotides, the CDR3 is TGTGCCAGCAGTGAAGCGCAGGGGAGGGGTTATGGCTACACCTTC. It specifies CASSEAQGRGYGYTF.

In this sample, this clone is medium-sized. The gene calls are TRBV9 and TRBJ1-1, with TRBD1 matching over 7 bases. This CDR3 region has 13 residues. Germline V gene lookup returns CDR1 SGDLS and CDR2 YYNGEE. J gave up 11 bases and V 1 base, and 8 bases lay outside the gene matches. The chain's CDR3 is CASSVLGGSVAFF. The CDR3 DNA follows: TGTGCCAGCAGCGTATTAGGGGGCTCGGTGGCTTTCTTT.

The chain couples TRBV19 to TRBJ2-4; 13 bases align to TRBD2. Germline-derived CDR1 and CDR2 are LNHDA and SQIVND (reference sequence). Unmatched junction bases numbered 11, after V lost 3 bases and J lost 0 bases. The CDR3 is 20 residues long. The CDR3 DNA reads TGTGCCAGTAGTATTGTCGGACTAGCGGGGGCACAGTTAGCCAAAAACATTCAGTACTTC. As protein: CASSIVGLAGAQLAKNIQYF.

V and J are TRBV5-6 and TRBJ2-7; 7 bases map to TRBD2. This CDR3 has 14 residues. CDR1 and CDR2 from the germline V gene are SGHDT and YYEEEE. The junction had 9 bases not matched to a gene; V was cut back by 2 bases and J by 7 bases. The CDR3 region has the DNA TGTGCCAGCAGCTTAGGAGGCGGGAGTCGTGAGCAGTACTTC. Protein: CASSLGGGSREQYF.

Of note for this clone: The likely explanation is a read error, given a far larger clone one base away. This chain uses TRBV5-5 with TRBJ1-3; D not resolved. Trimming shortened V by 0 bases and J by 5 bases, and 9 bases separated the two germline ends. This CDR3 is built from 14 residues. Germline V CDR1 and CDR2: SGHKS, YYEKEE (reference sequence). As DNA, the CDR3 is TGTGCCAGCAGCTTGGGACAATTCCGAAACACCATATATTTT. Translation: CASSLGQFRNTIYF.